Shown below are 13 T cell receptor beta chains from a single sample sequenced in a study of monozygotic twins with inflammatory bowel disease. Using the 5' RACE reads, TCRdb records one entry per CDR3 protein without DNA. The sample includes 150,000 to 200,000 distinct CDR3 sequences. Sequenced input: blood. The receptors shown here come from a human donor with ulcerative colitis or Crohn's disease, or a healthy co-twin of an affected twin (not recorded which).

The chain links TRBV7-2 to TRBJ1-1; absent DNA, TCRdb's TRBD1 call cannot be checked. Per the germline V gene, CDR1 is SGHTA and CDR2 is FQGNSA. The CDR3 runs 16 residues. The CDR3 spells CASSWTIGQGQIEAFF. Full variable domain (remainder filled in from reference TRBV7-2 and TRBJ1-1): GAGVSQSPSNKVTEKGKDVELRCDPISGHTALYWYRQSLGQGLEFLIYFQGNSAPDKSGLPSDRFSAERTGGSVSTLTIQRTQQEDSAVYLCASSWTIGQGQIEAFFGQGTRLTVV.

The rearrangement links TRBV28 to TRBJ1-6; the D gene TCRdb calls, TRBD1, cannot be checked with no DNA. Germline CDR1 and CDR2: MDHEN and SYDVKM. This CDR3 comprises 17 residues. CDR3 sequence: CASSAPTGLSYNSPLHF. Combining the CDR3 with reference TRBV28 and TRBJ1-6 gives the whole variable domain DVKVTQSSRYLVKRTGEKVFLECVQDMDHENMFWYRQDPGLGLRLIYFSYDVKMKEKGDIPEGYSVSREKKERFSLILESASTNQTSMYLCASSAPTGLSYNSPLHFGNGTRLTVT.

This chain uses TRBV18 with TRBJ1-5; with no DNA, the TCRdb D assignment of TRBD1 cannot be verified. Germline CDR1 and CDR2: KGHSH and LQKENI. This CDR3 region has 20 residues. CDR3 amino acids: CASSSVDRFLSGFSNQPQHF.

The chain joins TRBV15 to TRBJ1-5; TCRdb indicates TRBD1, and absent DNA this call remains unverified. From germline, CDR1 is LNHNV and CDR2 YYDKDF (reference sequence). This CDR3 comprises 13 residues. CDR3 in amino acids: CATTGHLNQPQHF.

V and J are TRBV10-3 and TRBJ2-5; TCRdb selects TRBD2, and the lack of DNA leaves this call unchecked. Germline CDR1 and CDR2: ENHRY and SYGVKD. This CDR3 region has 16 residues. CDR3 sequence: CAISPPPAGTIQTQYF.

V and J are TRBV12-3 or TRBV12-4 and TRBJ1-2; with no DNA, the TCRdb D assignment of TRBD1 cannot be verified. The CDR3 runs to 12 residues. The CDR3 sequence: CASTIQGRGYTF.

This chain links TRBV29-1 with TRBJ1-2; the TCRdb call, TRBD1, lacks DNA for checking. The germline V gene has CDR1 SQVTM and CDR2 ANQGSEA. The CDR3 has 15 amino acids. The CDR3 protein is CSVVNRVGGSYGYTF.

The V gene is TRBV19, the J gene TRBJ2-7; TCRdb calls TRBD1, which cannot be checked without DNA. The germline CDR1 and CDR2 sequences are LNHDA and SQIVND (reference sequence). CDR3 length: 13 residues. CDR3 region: CASSGTGRGEQYF.

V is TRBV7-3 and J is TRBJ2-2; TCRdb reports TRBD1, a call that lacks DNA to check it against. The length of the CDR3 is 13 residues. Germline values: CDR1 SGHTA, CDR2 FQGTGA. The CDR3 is CASSGQGDGELFF. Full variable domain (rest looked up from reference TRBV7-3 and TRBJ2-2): GAGVSQTPSNKVTEKGKYVELRCDPISGHTALYWYRQSLGQGPEFLIYFQGTGAADDSGLPNDRFFAVRPEGSVSTLKIQRTERGDSAVYLCASSGQGDGELFFGEGSRLTVL.

The CDR3: CASSQEVRTNTEAFF. This chain links TRBV4-2 with TRBJ1-1. The germline CDR1 and CDR2 sequences are LGHNA and YNFKEQ. There are 15 residues in the CDR3.

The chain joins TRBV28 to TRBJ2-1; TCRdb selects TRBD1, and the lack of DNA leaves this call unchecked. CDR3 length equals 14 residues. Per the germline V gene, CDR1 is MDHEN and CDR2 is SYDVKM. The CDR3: CASSLGHRDNEQFF.

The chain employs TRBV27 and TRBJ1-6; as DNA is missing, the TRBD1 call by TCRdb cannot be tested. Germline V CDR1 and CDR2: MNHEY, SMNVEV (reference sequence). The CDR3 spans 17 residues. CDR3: CASSHWKEGGLNSPLHF.

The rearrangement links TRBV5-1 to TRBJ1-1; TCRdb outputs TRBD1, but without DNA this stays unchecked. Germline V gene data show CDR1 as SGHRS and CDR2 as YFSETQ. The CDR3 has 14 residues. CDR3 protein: CASLMGAGDTEAFF.